This TCR beta chain was recorded in a study of control samples from healthy donors and cancer patients. This clone was observed a single time. The table came from immunoSEQ multiplex PCR; TCRdb's copy has only in-frame clones and leaves some out. The sample holds about 100,000 clones, around 80% seen once. Material for sequencing was blood. This sequence originates from a young man in good health.

Here the CDR3 reads CASSFLEASSTDTQYF. The DNA for the CDR3 is TGTGCCAGCAGTTTTTTGGAAGCCTCTAGCACAGATACGCAGTATTTT. This rearrangement joins TRBV27 to TRBJ2-3; D ambiguous. This CDR3 comprises 16 residues. Germline lookup yields CDR1 MNHEY and CDR2 SMNVEV (reference sequence). Trimming pared 3 bases from V and 0 bases from J, leaving 13 bases between.